This T cell receptor (beta chain) comes out of a study of read filtering for tumor transcriptome and immune sequencing. Trimming pared 6 bases from V and 6 bases from J, leaving 25 bases between. This CDR3 is 17 amino acids long. Per the germline V gene, CDR1 is MNHEY and CDR2 is SVGEGT. From approximately 400 ng of RNA, a library with molecular barcoded alpha/delta and beta/gamma adaptors was made. TCRdb redid the calling of the reads with MiXCR, one entry per CDR3 protein. The sample yields more than 45,000 distinct CDR3 sequences, approximately 18% seen once. This clonotype has more than one count but fewer than ten.

Sequenced material: a population of CD138-negative cells sorted from bone marrow. This receptor was taken from a donor at least 40 years old with multiple myeloma. J is TRBJ2-3 and V is TRBV6-2 or TRBV6-3; perhaps TRBD2 as D (5 bases). In DNA, the CDR3 is TGTGCCAGCAGCTCCACCATTCTAGATGGGAGTAAGGATACGCAGTATTTT. This encodes CASSSTILDGSKDTQYF.